This T cell receptor (beta chain) emerged from a study of blood T cell repertoires in COVID-19. Study-level background: Sites across the United States, Italy and Spain contributed samples from acute and convalescent COVID-19. In each case, the material was cDNA or gDNA derived from T cells, B-cell-depleted T cells, or PBMCs.

In the original processing: Researchers report that nucleated cell counts were estimated from reference gene primer amplification. The data were produced by immunoSEQ multiplex PCR, yet TCRdb's version contains in-frame clones alone and is incomplete. Clonal size and the V and J genes are those of that table, whereas D and trimming came from the DNA. The profile covers about 130,000 clones, with roughly 85% appearing a single time and about 3% taken by the ten largest. From germline, CDR1 is SGHRS and CDR2 YFSETQ. The CDR3 consists of 13 residues. Trimming removed 3 bases at V and 4 bases at J, with 10 bases between. Seattle's cohort entered during active infection and was followed longitudinally.

The TCR was taken from a woman older than 75 with COVID-19, enrolled during active disease. The chain couples TRBV5-1 to TRBJ1-2; a possible D gene is TRBD1 (6 bases). The sample comprised peripheral blood. This CDR3 is CASSSGQPYGYTF. The CDR3 nucleotides are TGCGCCAGCAGCTCCGGACAGCCCTATGGCTACACCTTC.